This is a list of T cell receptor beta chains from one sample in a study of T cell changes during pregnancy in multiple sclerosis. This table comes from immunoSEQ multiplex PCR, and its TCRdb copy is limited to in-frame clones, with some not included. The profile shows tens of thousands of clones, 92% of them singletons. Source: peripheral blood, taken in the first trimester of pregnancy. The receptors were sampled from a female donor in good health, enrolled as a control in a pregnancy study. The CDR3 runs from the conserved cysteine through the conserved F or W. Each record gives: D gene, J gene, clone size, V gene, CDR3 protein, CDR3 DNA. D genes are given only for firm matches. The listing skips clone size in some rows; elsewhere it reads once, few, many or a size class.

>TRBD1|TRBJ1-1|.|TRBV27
CASRKTGEAEAFF
TGTGCCAGCAGGAAGACAGGGGAGGCTGAAGCTTTCTTT
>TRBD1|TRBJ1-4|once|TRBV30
CAWSVQGEKLFF
TGTGCCTGGAGTGTACAGGGGGAAAAACTGTTTTTT
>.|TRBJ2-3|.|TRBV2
CASSEVERTSTDTQYF
TGTGCCAGCAGTGAAGTTGAGCGTACTAGCACAGATACGCAGTATTTT
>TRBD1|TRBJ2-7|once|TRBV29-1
CSVEIGQGTYEQYF
TGCAGCGTTGAAATCGGACAGGGGACCTACGAGCAGTACTTC
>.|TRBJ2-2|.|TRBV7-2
CASTGAAGSGELFF
TGTGCCAGCACTGGGGCGGCAGGGTCCGGGGAGCTGTTTTTT
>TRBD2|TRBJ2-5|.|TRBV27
CASKRAGVIQETQYF
TGTGCCAGCAAAAGAGCGGGAGTTATCCAAGAGACCCAGTACTTC
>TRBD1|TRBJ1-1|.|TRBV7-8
CASSFLQTGGEGTEAFF
TGTGCCAGCAGCTTTCTACAGACAGGGGGCGAGGGCACTGAAGCTTTCTTT
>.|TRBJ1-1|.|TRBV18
CASSPGVGTEAFF
TGTGCCAGCTCACCCGGGGTTGGCACTGAAGCTTTCTTT
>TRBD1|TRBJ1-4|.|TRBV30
CAWSVQGVVTGEKLFF
TGTGCCTGGAGTGTACAGGGGGTGGTGACGGGTGAAAAACTGTTTTTT
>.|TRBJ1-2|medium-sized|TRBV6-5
CASSYVGGGYTF
TGTGCCAGCAGTTACGTCGGGGGTGGCTACACCTTC
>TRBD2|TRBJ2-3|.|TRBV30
CAWSVGLAGGPGDTQYF
TGTGCCTGGAGTGTAGGGCTAGCGGGGGGGCCGGGAGATACGCAGTATTTT
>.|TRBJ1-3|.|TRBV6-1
CASSAGVYGNTIYF
TGTGCCAGCAGTGCAGGGGTGTATGGAAACACCATATATTTT
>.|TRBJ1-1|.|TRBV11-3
CASSSKSWSATEAFF
TGTGCCAGCAGCTCCAAATCGTGGAGCGCCACTGAAGCTTTCTTT
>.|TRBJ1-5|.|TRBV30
CAWRRSSSLPQHF
TGTGCCTGGAGAAGGAGTTCATCATTGCCCCAGCATTTT
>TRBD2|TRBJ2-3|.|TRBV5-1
CASSQDRALGTSGTDTQYF
TGCGCCAGCAGCCAAGACAGGGCGTTAGGGACTAGCGGCACAGATACGCAGTATTTT
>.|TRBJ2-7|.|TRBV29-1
CSVRLVSYEQYF
TGCAGCGTTAGACTAGTATCCTACGAGCAGTACTTC
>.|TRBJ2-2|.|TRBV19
CASSSESGELFF
TGTGCCAGTAGTTCCGAGTCCGGGGAGCTGTTTTTT
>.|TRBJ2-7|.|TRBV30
CAWSGQGYEQYF
TGTGCCTGGAGTGGCCAGGGTTACGAGCAGTACTTC
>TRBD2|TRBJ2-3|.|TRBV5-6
CASSRETGGRDTQYF
TGTGCCAGCAGTCGCGAAACCGGGGGGAGAGATACGCAGTATTTT
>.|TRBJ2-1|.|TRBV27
CASSLGGLRYNEQFF
TGTGCCAGCAGTTTGGGGGGATTGCGGTACAATGAGCAGTTCTTC
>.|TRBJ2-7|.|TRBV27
CASSSSYYSSYEQYF
TGTGCCAGCAGTTCCTCCTACTATAGCTCCTACGAGCAGTACTTC
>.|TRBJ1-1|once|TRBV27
CASSFDRNTEAFF
TGTGCCAGCAGTTTCGACAGGAACACTGAAGCTTTCTTT
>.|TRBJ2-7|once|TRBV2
CASRADRSSYEQYF
TGTGCCAGCAGGGCTGACAGGAGCTCCTACGAGCAGTACTTC
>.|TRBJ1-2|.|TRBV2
CASPGDLRNYGYTF
TGTGCCAGCCCAGGGGACCTGAGGAACTATGGCTACACCTTC
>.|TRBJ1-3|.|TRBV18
CASSPGSSGNTIYF
TGTGCCAGCTCACCCGGGAGCTCTGGAAACACCATATATTTT
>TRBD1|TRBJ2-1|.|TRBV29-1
CSVGTGGTYNEQFF
TGCAGCGTCGGGACAGGGGGGACCTACAATGAGCAGTTCTTC
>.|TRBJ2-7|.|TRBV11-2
CASSPGTPQGQYF
TGTGCCAGCAGCCCGGGGACTCCTCAAGGGCAGTACTTC
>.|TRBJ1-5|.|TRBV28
CASLTRARVGNQPQHF
TGTGCCAGCCTCACCCGGGCCAGGGTAGGCAATCAGCCCCAGCATTTT
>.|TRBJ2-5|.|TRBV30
CAWSSGTHQETQYF
TGTGCCTGGTCATCCGGGACACACCAAGAGACCCAGTACTTC
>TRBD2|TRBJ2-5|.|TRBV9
CASSVAPGGGETQYF
TGTGCCAGCAGCGTAGCTCCGGGCGGGGGAGAGACCCAGTACTTC
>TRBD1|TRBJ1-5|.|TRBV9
CASSRTGGGQPQHF
TGTGCCAGCAGCCGGACAGGGGGAGGACAGCCCCAGCATTTT
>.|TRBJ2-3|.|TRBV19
CASSILAGDTQYF
TGTGCCAGTAGTATCCTGGCAGGGGATACGCAGTATTTT
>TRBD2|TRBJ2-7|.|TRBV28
CASSSSGRYEQYF
TGTGCCAGCAGTTCTAGCGGGAGGTACGAGCAGTACTTC
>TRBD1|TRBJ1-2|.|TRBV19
CASRGTGQTYGYTF
TGTGCCAGTAGGGGGACAGGCCAAACATATGGCTACACCTTC
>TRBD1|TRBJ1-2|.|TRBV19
CASSMSGGTDANYGYTF
TGTGCCAGTAGTATGAGCGGGGGGACAGATGCTAACTATGGCTACACCTTC
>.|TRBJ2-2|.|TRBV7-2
CASSLASSASYTGELFF
TGTGCCAGCAGCTTAGCTTCCAGTGCTAGCTACACCGGGGAGCTGTTTTTT
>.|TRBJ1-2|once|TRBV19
CASRKETGTNYGYTF
TGTGCCAGTCGAAAAGAGACAGGCACTAACTATGGCTACACCTTC
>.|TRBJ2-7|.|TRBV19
CASSPRTAYEQYF
TGTGCCAGTAGTCCACGGACAGCCTACGAGCAGTACTTC
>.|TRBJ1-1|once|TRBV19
CASSIDRQNTEAFF
TGTGCCAGTAGTATAGACAGACAGAACACTGAAGCTTTCTTT
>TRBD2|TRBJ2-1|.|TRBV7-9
CASTPSGGRGTYNEQFF
TGTGCCAGCACCCCCTCTGGCGGGAGGGGGACCTACAATGAGCAGTTCTTC
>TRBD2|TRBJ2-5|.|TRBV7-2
CASSLPAGVVETQYF
TGTGCCAGCAGCCTACCAGCGGGAGTGGTTGAGACCCAGTACTTC
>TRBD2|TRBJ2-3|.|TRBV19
CASSIMGPGGQYF
TGTGCCAGTAGTATAATGGGGCCGGGGGGGCAGTATTTT
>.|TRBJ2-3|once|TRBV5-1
CASSLLGTSRTDTQYF
TGCGCCAGCAGCTTGCTTGGGACTTCGCGCACAGATACGCAGTATTTT
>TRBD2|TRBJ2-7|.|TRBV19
CASSSSGSSYEQYF
TGTGCCAGTAGCTCAAGCGGGAGCTCCTACGAGCAGTACTTC
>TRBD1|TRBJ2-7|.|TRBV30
CAWSVTGQGYEQYF
TGTGCCTGGAGTGTAACCGGACAGGGTTACGAGCAGTACTTC